The TCR beta chain described here comes from a study of T cell responses to AZD1222 COVID-19 vaccine. As to this clone: Its specificity is unknown.

This CDR3 is 18 amino acids long. CDR1 and CDR2 (germline): LNHDA, SQIVND (reference sequence). Trimming removed 4 bases from V and 4 bases from J, with 26 bases in between. Regarding the study as a whole: Reportedly, nearly half the spike-specific TCRs target unmutated variant regions.

Assay: immunoSEQ multiplex PCR; the TCRdb copy retains only in-frame clones and omits some. The top ten hold about 16% of the sample, which has around 100,000 clones, around 87% seen once. The J gene is TRBJ2-7, the V gene TRBV19; D is uncertain. The sequenced sample was peripheral blood, obtained on day 0 of AZD1222 vaccination. This receptor was identified in an adult in good health. CDR3 in amino acids: CASSTAGRRMGGGYEQYF. CDR3 DNA: TGTGCCAGTAGTACCGCAGGTCGACGAATGGGTGGTGGATACGAGCAGTACTTC. The variable domain in full, with the rest retrieved from reference TRBV19 and TRBJ2-7, is DGGITQSPKYLFRKEGQNVTLSCEQNLNHDAMYWYRQDPGQGLRLIYYSQIVNDFQKGDIAEGYSVSREKKESFPLTVTSAQKNPTAFYLCASSTAGRRMGGGYEQYFGPGTRLTVT.